Reported below is one T cell receptor beta chain. The antigen remains undetermined. Mismatch with germline at one junction end may stem from a read error. This specimen belongs to a study of OX40 agonist ivuxolimab in advanced cancers. Study in general: Given to patients was ivuxolimab, an agonistic anti-OX40 (CD134) antibody. The dose of intravenous ivuxolimab that patients received every 2 weeks ranged from 0.01 to 10 mg/kg. Study-wide results and limits: Still undetermined is the antigen specificity of the expanded peripheral T cells.

Profiled with immunoSEQ multiplex PCR; TCRdb holds only in-frame clones, not every one. The repertoire includes about 22,000 clones, 84% of them detected once, and roughly 30% sits in the top ten. The CDR3 covers 14 residues. Germline lookup yields CDR1 SEHNR and CDR2 FQNEAQ (reference sequence). Source: CD4+ or CD8+ T cells sorted from blood, taken in a trial of the OX40 agonist ivuxolimab. The chain joins TRBV7-9 to TRBJ2-1; 12 bases fit TRBD2. The clonotype comes from an adult with an advanced solid tumor such as melanoma, head and neck, liver or kidney cancer. The CDR3, as DNA: TGTGCCAGCAGCCTAGCGGGAGGGCTAAATGAGCAGTTCTTC. Protein: CASSLAGGLNEQFF.